Presented here are 7 T cell receptor beta chains from one specimen sequenced in a study of blood T cell repertoires in COVID-19 (dated by TCRdb to the early 2020s). Receptor amplification or capture employed the immunoSEQ multiplex PCR assay. The table comes from immuneACCESS by way of TCRdb, which keeps in-frame sequences with V and J called. Part of the clones is missing from these tables; in studies checked, under half for an unresolved V gene and the rest for unknown reasons. Recorded for this sample are fewer than 150,000 clones; 84% of them occurred a single time. The ten largest make up 1.5% to 2% of the sample. Specimen: PBMCs or T cells enriched from blood (not recorded which). The origin of the receptors is a woman aged 18-30 years who had been exposed to COVID-19.

The chain links TRBV3-1 (or the pseudogene TRBV3-2) to TRBJ2-1; 7 positions match TRBD2. The CDR3 extends over 14 amino acids. The junction had 5 bases not matched to a gene; V was cut back by 5 bases and J by 4 bases. CDR1 and CDR2 (germline): LGHDT, YNNKEL (reference sequence). The CDR3 protein is CASSFRDYYNEQFF. In DNA, the CDR3 is TGTGCCAGCAGCTTCCGGGACTATTACAATGAGCAGTTCTTC.

This rearrangement joins TRBV5-6 to TRBJ2-3, with TRBD2 identical over 10 bases. This CDR3 spans 16 amino acids. Losses at the gene ends were 3 bases for V and 3 bases for J; bases not matched to a gene: 7. Germline values: CDR1 SGHDT, CDR2 YYEEEE. CDR3 in DNA: TGTGCCAGCAGCTGGGGGACTAGCGCTGTTACAGATACGCAGTATTTT. Translation: CASSWGTSAVTDTQYF.

The chain recombines TRBV10-3 with TRBJ1-2, with D possibly being TRBD1 (5 bases). The V gene lost 6 bases and the J gene lost 5 bases, with 13 bases spanning the gap. CDR3 length equals 13 residues. From germline, CDR1 is ENHRY and CDR2 SYGVKD. The CDR3 DNA reads TGTGCCATCAGACAGGTCGAATTATATGGCTACACCTTC. Protein product: CAIRQVELYGYTF.

The V and J genes are TRBV2 and TRBJ1-5; D remains unclear. The CDR3 totals 13 residues. Trimming left V 9 bases short and J 8 bases short, with 17 bases between. Germline V lookup: CDR1 SNHLY, CDR2 FYNNEI. The CDR3 sequence: CASRASKVEPQHF. The CDR3 nucleotides are TGTGCCAGTAGAGCCTCGAAAGTGGAGCCCCAGCATTTT.

The chain links TRBV28 to TRBJ2-7; 8 bases match TRBD1. The V and J ends lost 2 bases and 4 bases, in that order; junction bases with no gene match: 13. There are 17 residues in the CDR3. CDR1 MDHEN and CDR2 SYDVKM come from the germline V gene. CDR3: CASSLGLQTGVGYEQYF. The DNA of the CDR3 is TGTGCCAGCAGTTTAGGACTCCAGACAGGGGTTGGTTACGAGCAGTACTTC.

The V call is TRBV12-2, the J call TRBJ2-3; the D segment call TRBD1 is taken from the table without a DNA check. TRBV12-2 is assigned pseudogene status. There are 18 residues in the CDR3. This CDR3 is CASRLTIGDRGDTDTQYF. Written as DNA, the CDR3 is TGTGCAAGTCGCTTAACTATCGGCGACAGGGGAGACACAGATACGCAGTATTTT.

The chain links TRBV5-6 to TRBJ2-7, with 9 bases lining up with TRBD2. Looked up from germline, CDR1 is SGHDT and CDR2 is YYEEEE. The CDR3 is 14 residues long. V trimming: 3 bases; J trimming: 7 bases; junction bases outside the gene matches: 8. For the CDR3, the DNA is TGTGCCAGCAGCTCCCTTGCGGGGGGGAGGGAGCAGTACTTC. This gives the protein CASSSLAGGREQYF. Looking up the rest from reference TRBV5-6 and TRBJ2-7 gives the full variable domain: DAGVTQSPTHLIKTRGQQVTLRCSPKSGHDTVSWYQQALGQGPQFIFQYYEEEERQRGNFPDRFSGHQFPNYSSELNVNALLLGDSALYLCASSSLAGGREQYFGPGTRLTVT.